This TCR beta chain was retrieved from a study of T cells in Graves' hyperthyroidism and ophthalmopathy. Study summary: Prior to any treatment, at the point of initial diagnosis, peripheral blood was collected. Whole-study results and caveats: Most thyroid clonotypes that were expanded above 0.001 also turned up in blood. The model predicted ophthalmopathy a median around 6.5 months before onset. A 13 V-J model separated ophthalmopathy from stable hyperthyroidism.

On this clonotype: Its antigen is still unknown.

The investigators amplified TCR beta CDR3 regions from RNA transcripts. The HTBI primer set served for first-round RT-PCR of the TCR CDR3. Via MiXCR, TCRdb re-called the multiplex PCR reads, giving one row per CDR3 protein. Altogether under 550,000 distinct CDR3 sequences are present, about 20% being singletons, with the ten largest covering approximately 50%. The sample comprised blood. The receptor comes from a man aged 40-55 years with Graves' ophthalmopathy.

The CDR3 protein is CASSYLVLQNSPLHF. For the CDR3, the DNA is TGTGCCAGCAGTTACTTGGTTTTGCAGAATTCACCCCTCCACTTT. V usage is TRBV6-5 and J usage is TRBJ1-6, with no clear D. V dropped 1 base and J dropped 7 bases, with 11 bases sitting between them. This CDR3 region has 15 residues. Germline lookup yields CDR1 MNHEY and CDR2 SVGAGI.